The TCR beta chain described here comes from a study of blood T cell repertoires in COVID-19 (dated by TCRdb to the early 2020s). At the level of the whole study: Collaborator samples came from the United States, Italy and Spain and covered acute and convalescent phases of COVID-19. The material from the prospective study consisted of cDNA or gDNA derived from T cells, B-cell-depleted T cells, or PBMCs. Deeply sampled blood TCRbeta repertoires from subjects exposed to, actively infected with, or recovered from COVID-19 were included in the dataset. The repertoires were released in a freely available public database intended as a resource for research on the immune response to SARS-CoV-2. The samples were drawn from the first 160 participants of the ongoing ImmuneRACE study and from about 1,200 subjects provided by 6 global collaborators. A de-identified subject ID, COVID-19 status, age in years and sex were almost always included in the sample metadata. Where HLA class I and class II types were available, the types were taken from metadata supplied by the sample provider, not from assay-based typing. Points the paper makes about the study in general: The quantity of clinical and demographic metadata differed by source and by participant and was supplied without curation.

Each collaborating institution followed its own protocols to collect whole blood in K2EDTA tubes. For TCRbeta analysis, collaborators shipped samples in one of three forms: frozen whole blood, isolated PBMCs, or DNA extracted from either of those sample types. In regard to this clone: The antigen it recognizes is unknown. No much larger clone exists at a distance of one base, and base qualities are not known.

Spanning cysteine to phenylalanine, the CDR3 consists of 15 amino acids. The DNA shown is the 45-base CDR3, in frame from base 1. The V end loses 0 bases and the J end loses 1 base, and a stretch of 11 bases separates them. CDR1 and CDR2 (SGDLS, YYNGEE) derive from the germline V gene. TCRbeta CDR3 regions were amplified from genomic DNA by means of the immunoSEQ Assay, a bias-controlled multiplex PCR. On the authors' methods: Within the assay, amplification of reference gene primers was used to estimate how many nucleated cells each sample contained. To quantify the absolute abundance of each unique TCRbeta CDR3 rearrangement, sequence reads were collapsed and filtered. For each sample, productive Simpson clonality was calculated by taking the square root of Simpson's diversity index across productive rearrangements. What TCRdb holds here is the immuneACCESS table cut down to in-frame rearrangements. Part of the clones is not present; checked against another copy, under half of the missing clones reflect an unresolved V gene, and the others are unexplained. The DNA gave D and trimming, while V, J and clone size come from that table. The sample records more than 65,000 clones, about 83% of which are singletons. Jointly, the top ten make up 4.9% of the sample.

The material sequenced was peripheral blood. The sequence came from a woman of 80 years or more with active or convalescent COVID-19. The V and J genes are TRBV9 and TRBJ2-7; no D gene is confidently identified. The CDR3 in this case is CASSVEVAESYEQYF. Read as DNA, the sequence is TGTGCCAGCAGCGTAGAGGTGGCGGAGTCCTACGAGCAGTACTTC.